This T cell receptor beta chain was documented in a study of shared clonotypes between healthy human individuals. Germline CDR1 and CDR2: MNHNS and SASEGT. V lost 1 base and J lost 5, with 8 bases in between. CDR3 length equals 13 residues. Repertoires were generated with immunoSEQ multiplex PCR, while TCRdb's copy carries only in-frame clones and drops some. This sample yields roughly 2 million clones, of which approximately 95% are seen a single time; approximately 1.2% belongs to the top ten. Naivety among CD8 cells was defined by CD45RO negativity and positive CCR7 selection, thereby excluding terminally differentiated effector memory CD45RA+ cells.

The sequence was obtained from a man between 18 and 29 years old in good health. The rearrangement uses TRBV6-1 and TRBJ1-2; D is perhaps TRBD1 (5 bases). The specimen was naive CD8+ T cells sorted from blood. The CDR3 coding sequence is TGTGCCAGCAGTGAAGGGTCAGGGTATGGCTACACCTTC. Amino acid sequence: CASSEGSGYGYTF.